These T cell receptor beta chains were read from a single sample in a study of metastatic and nonmetastatic thyroid tumors. TCRdb re-called the PCR reads through MiXCR. Of over 50,000 clones in the sample, under 30% were seen once. Source material: blood. Receptor source: a female donor with papillary thyroid cancer or a benign thyroid nodule (not recorded which). Some clones in this sample may be carry-over from other donors' samples. CDR3s include the opening cysteine and the closing phenylalanine or tryptophan. D genes are given only for firm matches. The size field is filled for only some rows; it gives once, few, many or a size class.

>NA|TRBV9|NA|15|TRBJ1-4
CASSAEGVTGEKLFF
TGTGCCAGCAGCGCCGAGGGGGTCACGGGGGAAAAACTGTTTTTT
>few|TRBV12-5|NA|13|TRBJ1-2
CASGLTGNYGYTF
TGTGCTAGTGGTTTGACGGGGAACTATGGCTACACCTTC
>few|TRBV6-2/TRBV6-3|NA|13|TRBJ1-1
CASSLTGNTEAFF
TGTGCCAGCAGTTTAACAGGGAACACTGAAGCTTTCTTT
>once|TRBV20-1|TRBD1|15|TRBJ1-1
CSATDRGQWDTEAFF
TGCAGTGCAACGGACAGGGGTCAATGGGACACTGAAGCTTTCTTT
>NA|TRBV11-2|TRBD1|14|TRBJ2-7
CASYLGTGIYEQYF
TGTGCCAGCTACCTCGGGACAGGGATCTACGAGCAGTACTTC
>few|TRBV19|TRBD2|13|TRBJ2-1
CASSIEPSGRTFF
TGTGCCAGTAGTATAGAGCCTAGCGGGAGGACGTTCTTC
>many|TRBV11-2|TRBD2|16|TRBJ2-3
CASSLGRGGGTDTQYF
TGTGCCAGCAGCTTAGGCCGGGGAGGGGGCACAGATACGCAGTATTTT
>few|TRBV6-1|NA|15|TRBJ2-7
CASSPTDSPPYEQYF
TGTGCCAGTAGTCCGACAGATTCCCCTCCCTACGAGCAGTACTTC
>NA|TRBV29-1|NA|12|TRBJ2-2
CSVVLPTGELFF
TGCAGCGTTGTACTGCCAACCGGGGAGCTGTTTTTT
>few|TRBV6-1|TRBD2|12|TRBJ2-2
CAILAGPGELFF
TGTGCCATCCTAGCGGGGCCCGGGGAGCTGTTTTTT
>medium-sized|TRBV29-1|NA|13|TRBJ2-1
CSVEDTSGNEQFF
TGCAGCGTTGAAGATACGTCAGGGAATGAGCAGTTCTTC
>few|TRBV25-1|TRBD1|14|TRBJ2-2
CASRQGPLTGELFF
TGTGCCAGCCGACAGGGTCCGCTCACCGGGGAGCTGTTTTTT
>few|TRBV6-1|NA|12|TRBJ1-1
CASSTVPTEAFF
TGTGCCAGCAGTACGGTCCCCACTGAAGCTTTCTTT
>NA|TRBV7-2|NA|14|TRBJ2-3
CASSLLAREDTQYF
TGTGCCAGCAGCTTACTCGCTAGAGAGGATACGCAGTATTTT
>once|TRBV5-1|TRBD2|14|TRBJ2-5
CASSFLAGEETQYF
TGCGCCAGCAGCTTTCTAGCGGGAGAAGAGACCCAGTACTTC
>NA|TRBV18|TRBD1|14|TRBJ2-7
CASSPDRGTYEQYF
TGTGCCAGCTCGCCCGACAGGGGAACGTACGAGCAGTACTTC
>few|TRBV29-1|TRBD2|11|TRBJ2-1
CSVVREGPQFF
TGCAGCGTTGTCCGGGAGGGCCCTCAGTTCTTC
>many|TRBV5-6|NA|12|TRBJ1-5
CASSLASQPQHF
TGTGCCAGCAGCTTGGCATCCCAGCCCCAGCATTTT
>NA|TRBV20-1|TRBD2|15|TRBJ2-3
CSAVGSGRPGDTQYF
TGCAGTGCTGTTGGTAGCGGGAGACCGGGAGATACGCAGTATTTT
>many|TRBV5-1|NA|13|TRBJ2-5
CASSPSGQETQYF
TGCGCCAGCAGCCCCAGCGGGCAAGAGACCCAGTACTTC